This T cell receptor (beta chain) stems from a study of T-cell reconstitution after alpha-beta-depleted transplantation in children. The CDR3 contains 16 residues. V was trimmed by 0 bases and J by 0 bases, leaving 15 bases between them. Per the germline V gene, CDR1 is DFQATT and CDR2 is SNEGSKA (reference sequence). For TCRbeta, the library was prepared with unique molecular identifiers. MiXCR was run by TCRdb on the PCR reads, yielding one entry per CDR3 protein. The sample holds about 400,000 distinct CDR3 sequences, roughly 20% seen once. The material sequenced was PBMCs from the stem cell graft donor, taken from the stem cell graft. The rearrangement links TRBV20-1 to TRBJ2-7; D is unclear. The source of this sequence is a human donor who donated a stem cell graft to a child with acute myeloid leukemia. The CDR3 sequence is CSAREGVRFTSYEQYF. DNA of the CDR3: TGCAGTGCTAGAGAAGGAGTGAGGTTTACCTCCTACGAGCAGTACTTC.